This T cell receptor (beta chain) was captured in a study of blood T cell repertoires in COVID-19. About the study: The study drew acute and convalescent COVID-19 samples from the United States, Italy and Spain. The cDNA or gDNA used as material had been derived from T cells, B-cell-depleted T cells, or PBMCs.

Germline CDR1 is SNHLY and CDR2 is FYNNEI. Trimming removed 7 bases at V and 5 bases at J, with 14 bases between. The CDR3 extends over 14 amino acids. Methods used by the authors: Reference gene primer amplification yielded estimated nucleated cell counts. Repertoires were generated with immunoSEQ multiplex PCR, while TCRdb's copy carries only in-frame clones and drops some. That table furnishes V, J and clone size, whereas the DNA furnished D and trimming. This sample yields approximately 230,000 clones, of which around four fifths are seen a single time; 4.5% to 7% belongs to the top ten. The receptor's source is a man older than 75 with acute or convalescent COVID-19. The chain is built from TRBV2 and TRBJ2-2, with D tentatively TRBD2 (5 bases). The sequenced material came from peripheral blood. The CDR3 here is CASKQEARTGELFF. Here the CDR3 DNA reads TGTGCCAGCAAGCAGGAGGCCCGAACCGGGGAGCTGTTTTTT. The full variable domain, with the rest looked up from reference TRBV2 and TRBJ2-2, is EPEVTQTPSHQVTQMGQEVILRCVPISNHLYFYWYRQILGQKVEFLVSFYNNEISEKSEIFDDQFSVERPDGSNFTLKIRSTKLEDSAMYFCASKQEARTGELFFGEGSRLTVL.